Sequencing of this T cell receptor beta chain was carried out in a study of T cell responses to AZD1222 COVID-19 vaccine. Across the whole study: Second doses at about 4 or about 12 weeks were pooled.

Method: immunoSEQ multiplex PCR; TCRdb's copy keeps in-frame clones and lacks some. Altogether 100,000 to 150,000 clones are present, 70% to 90% being singletons, with the ten largest covering 20% to 25%. The CDR3 contains 16 residues. The germline V gene encodes CDR1 LGHDT and CDR2 YNNKEL (reference sequence). With 0 bases clipped from V and 3 bases from J, the junction kept 6 bases outside the gene matches. The sequence came from an adult in good health. The sequences come from peripheral blood, collected on day 0 of AZD1222 vaccination. The chain employs TRBV3-1 (or the pseudogene TRBV3-2) and TRBJ2-7, with TRBD1 matching over 9 bases. CDR3 bases: TGTGCCAGCAGCCAAGAACGAGGGACAGGGATCTACGAGCAGTACTTC. It translates to CASSQERGTGIYEQYF.